Below are 27 T cell receptor beta chains sequenced from a single sample in a study of response to subunit inactivated influenza vaccine. Via MiXCR, TCRdb re-called the RT-PCR reads, giving one row per CDR3 protein. The data hold 650,000 to 850,000 distinct CDR3 sequences, with 11% to 15% observed a single time. The sample was PBMCs from blood, taken less than 15 days before vaccination. The origin of the receptors is a man aged 50-60 years who received an inactivated influenza vaccine.

This clonotype was counted a few times. The rearrangement uses TRBV24-1 and TRBJ2-2, with 9 bases matching TRBD1. Germline loops: CDR1 KGHDR, CDR2 SFDVKD. V lost 2 bases to trimming and J lost 6 bases; unmatched junction nucleotides: 6. The CDR3 sequence is 16 residues long. CDR3 bases: TGTGCCACCAGTGATTGGACAGGGGATTTCGCCGGGGAGCTGTTTTTT. Protein sequence: CATSDWTGDFAGELFF.

The V and J genes are TRBV5-1 and TRBJ1-4, with 7 bases aligning to TRBD1. Germline V lookup: CDR1 SGHRS, CDR2 YFSETQ. The CDR3 covers 16 residues. The junction had 10 bases not matched to a gene; V was cut back by 4 bases and J by 4 bases. DNA for the CDR3: TGCGCCAGCAGCCGCCAACAGGGGATCGGTAATGAAAAACTGTTTTTT. As protein: CASSRQQGIGNEKLFF.

This clonotype was counted a few times. CDR3 residues: CASSLTGVLVKNTGELFF. CDR3 coding DNA: TGTGCCAGCAGCTTAACAGGGGTTTTAGTCAAGAACACCGGGGAGCTGTTTTTT. The chain carries TRBV7-3 and TRBJ2-2; possible D gene TRBD1, 5 bases. Germline CDR1 SGHTA, CDR2 FQGTGA. CDR3 size: 18 residues. Trimming shortened V by 0 bases and J by 1 base, and 15 bases separated the two germline ends. Based on the CDR3 plus reference TRBV7-3 and TRBJ2-2, the full variable domain is GAGVSQTPSNKVTEKGKYVELRCDPISGHTALYWYRQSLGQGPEFLIYFQGTGAADDSGLPNDRFFAVRPEGSVSTLKIQRTERGDSAVYLCASSLTGVLVKNTGELFFGEGSRLTVL.

This sequence joins TRBV5-1 and TRBJ2-3; tentatively, D is TRBD1 or TRBD2 (5 bases each). Germline assignment: CDR1 SGHRS and CDR2 YFSETQ. Trimming removed 6 bases from V and 6 bases from J, with 20 bases in between. The CDR3 contains 15 residues. The CDR3 loop reads CASILGSGKGDTQYF. Here the CDR3 DNA reads TGCGCCAGCATCTTAGGATCCGGGAAGGGGGATACGCAGTATTTT.

The V and J genes are TRBV18 and TRBJ2-5; 8 positions agree with TRBD2. Germline V gene sequence: CDR1 KGHSH, CDR2 LQKENI. The V segment lost 3 bases and the J segment 0 bases; nucleotides outside the gene matches: 3. This CDR3 is 15 amino acids long. CDR3 region: CASSPLLADQETQYF. DNA for the CDR3: TGTGCCAGCTCACCCCTACTAGCGGACCAAGAGACCCAGTACTTC. Full variable domain (remainder filled in from reference TRBV18 and TRBJ2-5): NAGVMQNPRHLVRRRGQEARLRCSPMKGHSHVYWYRQLPEEGLKFMVYLQKENIIDESGMPKERFSAEFPKEGPSILRIQQVVRGDSAAYFCASSPLLADQETQYFGPGTRLLVL.

The V gene is TRBV3-1, the J gene TRBJ1-1; no firm D call. The V end lost 1 base, the J end lost 0 bases, and 6 bases lay between the germline ends. The CDR3 totals 14 residues. Looked up from germline, CDR1 is LGHDT and CDR2 is YNNKEL (reference sequence). In DNA form, the CDR3 reads TGTGCCAGCAGCCAAGTGGGATTGAACACTGAAGCTTTCTTT. Translated: CASSQVGLNTEAFF. The whole variable domain, filled in from reference TRBV3-1 and TRBJ1-1, reads DTAVSQTPKYLVTQMGNDKSIKCEQNLGHDTMYWYKQDSKKFLKIMFSYNNKELIINETVPNRFSPKSPDKAHLNLHINSLELGDSAVYFCASSQVGLNTEAFFGQGTRLTVV.

V is TRBV6-2 or TRBV6-3 and J is TRBJ1-5; perhaps TRBD1 as D (5 bases). The germline V gene has CDR1 MNHEY and CDR2 SVGEGT. Trimming left V 4 bases short and J 0 bases short, with 34 bases between. The CDR3 sequence is 23 residues long. CDR3 loop: CASSSTLFFSGTENPYSNQPQHF. Written as DNA, the CDR3 is TGTGCCAGCAGTTCTACCCTCTTTTTTTCCGGGACCGAGAATCCCTATAGCAATCAGCCCCAGCATTTT.

The sample holds a few counts of this clonotype. The chain joins TRBV20-1 to TRBJ2-1, with 14 bases aligning to TRBD2. The V gene end was trimmed by 6 bases and the J gene end by 8 bases; junction bases not matched to a gene: 9. Germline lookup yields CDR1 DFQATT and CDR2 SNEGSKA (reference sequence). The CDR3 totals 15 residues. The CDR3: CSASRTSGRRDEQFF. CDR3 nucleotides: TGCAGTGCCTCCCGGACTAGCGGGAGGAGGGATGAGCAGTTCTTC.

The sample holds a few counts of this clonotype. This rearrangement joins TRBV28 to TRBJ2-1; D gene unclear. Germline assignment: CDR1 MDHEN and CDR2 SYDVKM. CDR3 size: 15 residues. Between the trimmed V and J ends, which lost 8 bases and 4 bases, there was a span of 18 bases. In nucleotides, the CDR3 is TGTGCCAGCGGCGACTCCACAGTGTCGTACAATGAGCAGTTCTTC. Amino acid sequence: CASGDSTVSYNEQFF.

The chain uses TRBV3-1 and TRBJ2-3, with 9 bases fitting TRBD1. This CDR3 has 15 residues. The junction had 6 bases not matched to a gene; V was cut back by 3 bases and J by 5 bases. Germline values: CDR1 LGHDT, CDR2 YNNKEL (reference sequence). This CDR3 reads CASSHHRGLGDTQYF. Written as DNA, the CDR3 is TGTGCCAGCAGCCATCACAGGGGGCTTGGAGATACGCAGTATTTT.

This clonotype was seen more than once but under ten times. The CDR3 bases are TGCAGCGTCGGGAGAAAACTAATCCAAGAGACCCAGTACTTC. This gives the protein CSVGRKLIQETQYF. The gene calls are TRBV29-1 and TRBJ2-5; possible D gene TRBD2, 6 bases. This CDR3 has 14 amino acids. Germline assignment: CDR1 SQVTM and CDR2 ANQGSEA. V was shortened by 6 bases and J by 1 base, with 15 bases between the two germline ends.

This clonotype was counted only a few times. The chain employs TRBV7-9 and TRBJ2-1; a possible D gene is TRBD2 (6 bases). The CDR3 is 17 amino acids. V lost 6 bases and J lost 5, with 23 bases in between. Germline V gene sequence: CDR1 SEHNR, CDR2 FQNEAQ (reference sequence). The CDR3 nucleotides read TGTGCCAGCAGGGGAACTAACCCAGCGGGTTTCGACAATGAGCAGTTCTTC. Translated: CASRGTNPAGFDNEQFF.

CDR3 protein: CASSLMTGTDTQYF. The CDR3 DNA follows: TGTGCCAGCAGCCTTATGACTGGCACAGATACGCAGTATTTT. This rearrangement joins TRBV11-2 to TRBJ2-3; D is uncertain. Trimming took off 5 bases at V and 1 base at J, with 10 bases between the two ends. This CDR3 has 14 amino acids. Germline CDR1 is SGHAT and CDR2 is FQNNGV.

The V and J genes are TRBV6-1 and TRBJ1-2; 8 bases fit TRBD1. The germline V gene encodes CDR1 MNHNS and CDR2 SASEGT. The trim removed 1 base at V and 6 bases at J, leaving 4 bases unmatched. The CDR3 is made up of 14 amino acids. CDR3 region: CASSEGQGRNGYTF. In DNA, the CDR3 is TGTGCCAGCAGTGAAGGACAGGGGCGGAATGGCTACACCTTC.

This clonotype was seen only a few times. The CDR3 is CSARVLAGGPSTDTQYF. The CDR3 DNA sequence: TGCAGTGCTAGAGTTCTAGCGGGAGGGCCTAGCACAGATACGCAGTATTTT. The chain combines TRBV20-1 with TRBJ2-3; 12 bases align to TRBD2. Germline CDR1 reads DFQATT; CDR2 reads SNEGSKA (reference sequence). Trimming removed 1 base from V and 0 bases from J; junction bases left unmatched: 5. There are 17 residues in the CDR3.

In this sample, this clonotype turned up a few times. The genes are TRBV7-9 and TRBJ2-7; the D gene is possibly TRBD2 (6 bases). Germline V gives CDR1 SEHNR, CDR2 FQNEAQ (reference sequence). This CDR3 contains 13 residues. V lost 4 bases, J lost 4 bases, and 11 bases lay in between. In DNA, the CDR3 is TGTGCCAGCAGCTCGGGAGTATTGTACGAGCAGTACTTC. Amino acid sequence: CASSSGVLYEQYF.

The chain employs TRBV28 and TRBJ2-7, with 8 bases fitting TRBD1. The length of the CDR3 is 15 residues. Germline trimming cut 1 base from V and 0 bases from J; bases unmatched to any gene: 2. Germline assignment: CDR1 MDHEN and CDR2 SYDVKM. CDR3 sequence: CASSLLGQGSYEQYF. The CDR3 DNA sequence: TGTGCCAGCAGTTTATTAGGACAGGGCTCCTACGAGCAGTACTTC.

This clonotype has a handful of counts. J is TRBJ2-1 and V is TRBV7-8; 8 bases are a match to TRBD2. The CDR3 runs to 15 residues. Germline CDR1 and CDR2: SGHVS and FQNEAQ. Trimming cost V 1 base and J 2 bases; bases outside gene matches: 1. The CDR3: CASSLVSGAYNEQFF. CDR3 DNA sequence: TGTGCCAGCAGCTTAGTTAGCGGGGCCTACAATGAGCAGTTCTTC.

This clonotype was picked up a small number of times. The J gene is TRBJ2-2, the V gene TRBV27; unclear D gene. Trimming cost V 0 bases and J 6 bases, with 8 bases left between them. The CDR3 length is 14 residues. From germline, CDR1 is MNHEY and CDR2 SMNVEV (reference sequence). The DNA of the CDR3 is TGTGCCAGCAGTTTATCGGGCCAGCCCGGGGAGCTGTTTTTT. Its protein is CASSLSGQPGELFF.

This clonotype was observed many times. V and J are TRBV29-1 and TRBJ1-1, with no clear D. V lost 4 bases and J lost 5, with 11 bases in between. The germline V gene has CDR1 SQVTM and CDR2 ANQGSEA. This CDR3 has 12 amino acids. CDR3 sequence (DNA): TGCAGCGTTGTCGGGTTATCTACTGAAGCTTTCTTT. Residues: CSVVGLSTEAFF.

The CDR3 DNA is TGCAGCGTTGAAAGGACAGGGGGCTTTGGCTACACCTTC. It encodes CSVERTGGFGYTF. J is TRBJ1-2 and V is TRBV29-1, with 11 bases matching TRBD1. The CDR3 is 13 amino acids. V trimming: 2 bases; J trimming: 7 bases; junction bases outside the gene matches: 3. The V gene's germline CDR1 is SQVTM and CDR2 ANQGSEA.

This clonotype was detected a few times. The chain combines TRBV11-1 with TRBJ2-3, with 9 bases lining up with TRBD1. This CDR3 has 16 amino acids. Germline V gene lookup returns CDR1 SGHAT and CDR2 FQDESV (reference sequence). V lost 2 bases and J lost 3; bases outside the gene matches: 6. The CDR3 spells CASSLTPGTGTDTQYF. The CDR3 DNA reads TGTGCCAGCAGCTTAACCCCCGGGACAGGGACAGATACGCAGTATTTT.

The chain employs TRBV12-3 or TRBV12-4 and TRBJ2-7, with D hard to call. The V end lost 7 bases, the J end lost 2 bases, and 12 bases lay between the germline ends. The length of the CDR3 is 13 residues. CDR3 bases: TGTGCCAGCACTCTAGGGAACACCTACGAGCAGTACTTC. As protein: CASTLGNTYEQYF.

The chain has TRBV20-1 and TRBJ2-5; D is tentatively TRBD1 or TRBD2 (5 bases each). The CDR3 length is 14 residues. Trimming cost V 3 bases and J 3 bases, with 14 bases left between them. CDR1 and CDR2 (germline): DFQATT, SNEGSKA (reference sequence). The CDR3 DNA reads TGCAGTGCTAGGCACTCGGGACCAAAAGAGACCCAGTACTTC. Translation gives CSARHSGPKETQYF.

This clonotype was counted many times. V and J are TRBV12-3 or TRBV12-4 and TRBJ2-1, with D possibly matching TRBD2 (6 bases). V lost 5 bases and J 14 bases, leaving 19 bases between the germline ends. The CDR3 loop spans 13 amino acids. CDR3 protein: CASSLRSGEFKFF. The CDR3 nucleotides are TGTGCCAGCAGTCTCCGTTCGGGGGAGTTTAAGTTCTTC.

This clonotype was seen more than once but under ten times. The rearrangement joins TRBV19 to TRBJ1-1; perhaps TRBD1 as D (6 bases). Germline assignment: CDR1 LNHDA and CDR2 SQIVND (reference sequence). This CDR3 spans 15 amino acids. V lost 5 bases to trimming and J lost 1 base, with 14 bases between them. CDR3 nucleotides: TGTGCCAGTAGTGTTCTCCGGGACACGAACACTGAAGCTTTCTTT. Residues: CASSVLRDTNTEAFF.

J is TRBJ2-7 and V is TRBV20-1; 11 bases align to TRBD2. CDR3 length equals 14 residues. The V and J ends lost 3 bases and 5 bases, in that order; junction bases with no gene match: 6. Germline assignment: CDR1 DFQATT and CDR2 SNEGSKA (reference sequence). The CDR3: CSARDSGRADEQYF. CDR3 nucleotides: TGCAGTGCTAGGGATAGCGGGAGGGCCGACGAGCAGTACTTC.